Listed here are 11 T cell receptor beta chains from one sample, sequenced in a study of cytomegalovirus exposure and HLA in healthy donors. Primers for the PCR totalled 60 Vbeta and 13 Jbeta. The assay was immunoSEQ multiplex PCR, and TCRdb's table has in-frame clones only and misses some. Altogether some 110,000 clones are present, about 68% being singletons, with the ten largest covering more than 9%. The sequencing input was PBMCs. The receptors originated from a woman aged 50 to 65 in good health and CMV-seropositive.

This clone was picked up a small number of times. The chain has TRBV28 and TRBJ1-4, with 7 bases aligning to TRBD1. The CDR3 runs 17 residues. Germline V gene sequence: CDR1 MDHEN, CDR2 SYDVKM. The trim removed 2 bases at V and 4 bases at J, leaving 10 bases unmatched. DNA for the CDR3: TGTGCCAGCAGTTTACCTGGGGACAGACGACTTAATGAAAAACTGTTTTTT. Translation: CASSLPGDRRLNEKLFF.

J is TRBJ2-3 and V is TRBV7-2; 11 bases map to TRBD2. Per germline, CDR1 SGHTA and CDR2 FQGNSA. The CDR3 has 15 residues. The trim removed 8 bases at V and 3 bases at J, leaving 7 bases unmatched. CDR3 loop: CASLAGGAGTDTQYF. The CDR3 nucleotides are TGTGCCAGCCTAGCGGGGGGTGCCGGGACAGATACGCAGTATTTT.

J is TRBJ1-5 and V is TRBV6-1; D unresolved. The V end lost 4 bases, the J end lost 0 bases, and 4 bases lay between the germline ends. This CDR3 is built from 13 residues. Germline V gene sequence: CDR1 MNHNS, CDR2 SASEGT. Here the CDR3 reads CASSASSNQPQHF. In nucleotides, the CDR3 is TGTGCCAGCAGTGCCTCTAGCAATCAGCCCCAGCATTTT.

The chain links TRBV4-3 to TRBJ2-6; TRBD1 aligns across 10 bases. Losses at the gene ends were 5 bases for V and 0 bases for J; bases not matched to a gene: 4. Germline lookup yields CDR1 LGHNA and CDR2 YSLEER. The CDR3 is 17 residues long. CDR3 nucleotides: TGCGCCAGCAGCGGGGGGGACAGGGGCTCTGGGGCCAACGTCCTGACTTTC. Translation: CASSGGDRGSGANVLTF.

This clone has only a few counts. V usage is TRBV30 and J usage is TRBJ2-1, with TRBD2 matching 10 bases. This CDR3 is built from 17 residues. Germline V gene lookup returns CDR1 GTSNPN and CDR2 SVGIG (reference sequence). The J segment lost 4 bases and the V segment lost 4 bases, leaving 13 bases of the junction unmatched. CDR3 in amino acids: CAWNVVSGGVGYNEQFF. CDR3 in DNA: TGTGCCTGGAATGTTGTCAGCGGGGGGGTTGGGTACAATGAGCAGTTCTTC.

The CDR3 DNA sequence: TGTGCCAGCAGCTTAGGCTCCGGTCTCTTCAGGGGGAAAGAAGATACGCAGTATTTT. It is translated as CASSLGSGLFRGKEDTQYF. The chain recombines TRBV7-2 with TRBJ2-3, with TRBD1 identical over 7 bases. CDR1 is SGHTA, CDR2 FQGNSA, per germline. After removal of 1 base from V and 5 bases from J, the junction contained 18 bases not matched to a gene. The CDR3 consists of 19 residues.

The rearrangement joins TRBV5-1 to TRBJ2-3; the match to TRBD2 covers 11 bases. V was pared by 4 bases and J by 8 bases, with 9 bases of the junction left unmatched. This CDR3 has 15 amino acids. Looked up from germline, CDR1 is SGHRS and CDR2 is YFSETQ. CDR3: CASSPTSGALVTQYF. DNA of the CDR3: TGCGCCAGCAGCCCGACTAGCGGGGCTCTAGTTACGCAGTATTTT.

The gene calls are TRBV19 and TRBJ2-5; the match to TRBD2 covers 11 bases. Germline trimming cut 1 base from V and 0 bases from J; bases unmatched to any gene: 7. Germline V gives CDR1 LNHDA, CDR2 SQIVND (reference sequence). The length of the CDR3 is 18 residues. Here the CDR3 reads CASSIALAGAPYQETQYF. Here the CDR3 DNA reads TGTGCCAGTAGTATAGCACTAGCGGGAGCGCCTTACCAAGAGACCCAGTACTTC.

This clone appeared once. This chain uses TRBV7-9 with TRBJ1-4, with D hard to call. This CDR3 comprises 13 residues. V lost 5 bases and J lost 7, with 11 bases in between. Germline V gene lookup returns CDR1 SEHNR and CDR2 FQNEAQ (reference sequence). The DNA of the CDR3 is TGTGCCAGCAGCACTACGGTGGGTGAAAAACTGTTTTTT. Amino acids: CASSTTVGEKLFF.

The chain couples TRBV6-1 to TRBJ2-7, with 9 bases aligning to TRBD1. Unmatched junction bases numbered 7, after V lost 5 bases and J lost 5 bases. CDR3 size: 14 residues. The germline V gene encodes CDR1 MNHNS and CDR2 SASEGT. The CDR3 spells CASSTTGGWDEQYF. The CDR3 region has the DNA TGTGCCAGCAGTACCACAGGGGGCTGGGACGAGCAGTACTTC.

The rearrangement uses TRBV13 and TRBJ2-2; D is possibly TRBD1 (6 bases). Germline loops: CDR1 PRHDT, CDR2 FYEKMQ (reference sequence). This CDR3 has 16 amino acids. The germline V and J ends were trimmed by 5 bases and 0 bases, with 13 bases remaining between them. This CDR3 is CASSALQGPNTGELFF. The CDR3 nucleotides read TGTGCCAGCAGCGCCCTACAGGGTCCGAACACCGGGGAGCTGTTTTTT.